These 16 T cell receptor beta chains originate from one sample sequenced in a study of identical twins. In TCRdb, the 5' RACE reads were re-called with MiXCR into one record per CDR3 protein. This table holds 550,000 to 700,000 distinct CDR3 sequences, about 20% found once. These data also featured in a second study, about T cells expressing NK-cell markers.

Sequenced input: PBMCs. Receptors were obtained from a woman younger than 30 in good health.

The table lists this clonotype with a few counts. The CDR3, as DNA: TGTGCCAGCGGGGGAGAGGAGGGGGCTGAGCAGTTCTTC. It is translated as CASGGEEGAEQFF. The chain carries TRBV9 and TRBJ2-1; perhaps TRBD1 as D (7 bases). Germline V gene data show CDR1 as SGDLS and CDR2 as YYNGEE. V was trimmed by 7 bases and J by 9 bases, leaving 17 bases between them. CDR3 length equals 13 residues.

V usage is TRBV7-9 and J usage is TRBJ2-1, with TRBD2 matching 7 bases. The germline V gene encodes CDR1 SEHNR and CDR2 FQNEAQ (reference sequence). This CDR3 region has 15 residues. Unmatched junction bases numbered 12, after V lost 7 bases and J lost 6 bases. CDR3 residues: CASTFSGPGVNEQFF. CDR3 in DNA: TGTGCCAGCACCTTTAGCGGGCCTGGGGTCAATGAGCAGTTCTTC. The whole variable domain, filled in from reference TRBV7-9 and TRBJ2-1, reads DTGVSQNPRHKITKRGQNVTFRCDPISEHNRLYWYRQTLGQGPEFLTYFQNEAQLEKSRLLSDRFSAERPKGSFSTLEIQRTEQGDSAMYLCASTFSGPGVNEQFFGPGTRLTVL.

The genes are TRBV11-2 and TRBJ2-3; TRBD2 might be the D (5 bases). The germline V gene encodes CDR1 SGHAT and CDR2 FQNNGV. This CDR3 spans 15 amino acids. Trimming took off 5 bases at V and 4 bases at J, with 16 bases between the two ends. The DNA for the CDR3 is TGTGCCAGCAGCCCCAGCGGCGAGCGTGCAGATACGCAGTATTTT. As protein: CASSPSGERADTQYF.

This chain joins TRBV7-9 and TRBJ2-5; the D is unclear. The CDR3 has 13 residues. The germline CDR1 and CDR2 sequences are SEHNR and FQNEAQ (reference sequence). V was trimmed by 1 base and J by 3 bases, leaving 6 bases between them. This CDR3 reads CASSLGEKETQYF. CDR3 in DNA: TGTGCCAGCAGCTTAGGAGAGAAAGAGACCCAGTACTTC.

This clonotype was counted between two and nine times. The DNA for the CDR3 is TGCAGTGCTAGGGACGGGACCCACAAACAGCCCCAGCATTTT. Translated: CSARDGTHKQPQHF. The rearrangement links TRBV20-1 to TRBJ1-5; the D gene is possibly TRBD1 (5 bases). V gave up 3 bases and J gave up 7 bases, with 16 bases separating them. The CDR3 runs to 14 residues. CDR1 and CDR2 (germline): DFQATT, SNEGSKA (reference sequence).

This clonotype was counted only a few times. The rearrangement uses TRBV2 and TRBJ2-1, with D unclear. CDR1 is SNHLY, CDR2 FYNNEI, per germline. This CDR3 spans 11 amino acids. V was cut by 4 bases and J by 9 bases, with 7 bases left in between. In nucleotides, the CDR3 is TGTGCCAGCAGTGCCGAGGTTGAGCAGTTCTTC. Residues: CASSAEVEQFF.

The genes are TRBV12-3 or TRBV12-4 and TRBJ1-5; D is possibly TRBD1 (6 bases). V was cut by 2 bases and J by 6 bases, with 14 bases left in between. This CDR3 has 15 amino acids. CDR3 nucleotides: TGTGCCAGCAGTTTAATGGGGGGCCGGGGTCAGCCCCAGCATTTT. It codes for CASSLMGGRGQPQHF.

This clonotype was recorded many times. The CDR3 sequence is CSVGVSADTQYF. Here the CDR3 DNA reads TGCAGCGTTGGAGTTAGCGCAGATACGCAGTATTTT. The rearrangement uses TRBV29-1 and TRBJ2-3, with D tentatively TRBD2 (5 bases). Trimming shortened V by 4 bases and J by 4 bases, and 9 bases separated the two germline ends. Germline-derived CDR1 and CDR2 are SQVTM and ANQGSEA. The CDR3 contains 12 residues.

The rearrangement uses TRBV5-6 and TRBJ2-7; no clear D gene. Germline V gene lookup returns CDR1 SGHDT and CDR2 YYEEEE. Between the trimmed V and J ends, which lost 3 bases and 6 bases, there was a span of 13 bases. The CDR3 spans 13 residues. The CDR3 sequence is CASSSGLVSEQYF. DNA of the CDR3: TGTGCCAGCAGCTCAGGCCTCGTCTCCGAGCAGTACTTC.

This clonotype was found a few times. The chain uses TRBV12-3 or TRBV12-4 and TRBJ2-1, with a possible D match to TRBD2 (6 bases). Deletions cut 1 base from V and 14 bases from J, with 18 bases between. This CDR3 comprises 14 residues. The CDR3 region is CASSLGVAARGKFF. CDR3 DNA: TGTGCCAGCAGTTTAGGGGTAGCGGCCCGAGGGAAGTTCTTC.

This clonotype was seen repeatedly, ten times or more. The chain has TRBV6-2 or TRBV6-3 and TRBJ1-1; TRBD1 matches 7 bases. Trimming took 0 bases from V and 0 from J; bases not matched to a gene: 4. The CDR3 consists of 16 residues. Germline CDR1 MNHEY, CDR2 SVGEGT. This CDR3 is CASSYSWTGMNTEAFF. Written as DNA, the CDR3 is TGTGCCAGCAGTTACTCCTGGACAGGAATGAACACTGAAGCTTTCTTT.

The CDR3 reads CASSGVSEQFF. CDR3 nucleotide sequence: TGTGCCAGTTCAGGGGTTAGTGAGCAGTTCTTC. This rearrangement joins TRBV6-5 to TRBJ2-1; tentatively, D is TRBD1 (6 bases). Trimming removed 9 bases at V and 9 bases at J, with 12 bases between. The germline CDR1 and CDR2 sequences are MNHEY and SVGAGI. The CDR3 is 11 amino acids.

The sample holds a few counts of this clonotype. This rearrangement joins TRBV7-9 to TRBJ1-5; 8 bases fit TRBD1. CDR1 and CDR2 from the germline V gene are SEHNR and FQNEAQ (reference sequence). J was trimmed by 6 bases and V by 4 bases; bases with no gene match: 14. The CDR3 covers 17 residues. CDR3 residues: CASSSGQGWSRGQPQHF. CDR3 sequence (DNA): TGTGCCAGCAGCTCCGGACAGGGTTGGAGCAGGGGTCAGCCCCAGCATTTT.

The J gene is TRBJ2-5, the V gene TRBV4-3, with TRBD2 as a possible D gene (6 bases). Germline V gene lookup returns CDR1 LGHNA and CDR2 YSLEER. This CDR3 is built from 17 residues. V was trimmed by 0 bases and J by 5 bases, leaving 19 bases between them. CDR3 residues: CASSQDPNWGGGETQYF. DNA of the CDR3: TGCGCCAGCAGCCAAGATCCTAACTGGGGAGGAGGTGAGACCCAGTACTTC.

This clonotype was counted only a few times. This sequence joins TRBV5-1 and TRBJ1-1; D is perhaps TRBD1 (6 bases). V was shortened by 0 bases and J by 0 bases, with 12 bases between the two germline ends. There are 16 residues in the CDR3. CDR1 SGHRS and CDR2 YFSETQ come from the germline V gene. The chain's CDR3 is CASSLAGGLLNTEAFF. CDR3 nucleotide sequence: TGCGCCAGCAGCTTGGCTGGGGGCCTATTGAACACTGAAGCTTTCTTT.

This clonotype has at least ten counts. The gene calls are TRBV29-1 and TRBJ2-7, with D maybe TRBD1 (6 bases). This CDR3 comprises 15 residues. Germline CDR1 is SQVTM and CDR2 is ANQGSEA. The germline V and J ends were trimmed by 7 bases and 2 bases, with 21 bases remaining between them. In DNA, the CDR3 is TGCAGCGCTAGCAGGGGTCCCCGACAGACCTACGAGCAGTACTTC. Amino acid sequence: CSASRGPRQTYEQYF.